This is a list of T cell receptor beta chains from one sample in a study of tumor-infiltrating lymphocytes in primary liver carcinoma. TCRdb reprocessed the multiplex PCR reads via MiXCR and lists one record per CDR3 protein. The sample yields around 120,000 distinct CDR3 sequences, around 62% seen once. Sequencing was performed on liver tumor tissue from sampling region 1. The receptors stem from a woman aged 55-70 years with primary liver carcinoma and hepatitis B virus infection. The CDR3 runs from the conserved cysteine through the conserved F or W. Clone size, where shown, is once, few, many, or a class for clones that have expanded.

v_gene	abundance	j_gene	CDR3aa
TRBV4-1	-	TRBJ2-7	CASNQIGTSDYEQYF
TRBV11-2	-	TRBJ2-7	CATSPQRFSSYEQYF
TRBV19	-	TRBJ1-1	CVSRRGRMATEAFF
TRBV19	-	TRBJ1-5	CASSLSRGRGNQPQHF
TRBV6-5	many	TRBJ2-7	CASSSPWKGEQYF
TRBV6-2/TRBV6-3	many	TRBJ2-7	CASSYSTLAGEGEQYF
TRBV6-6	many	TRBJ1-1	CAIRPQGRGSEAFF
TRBV30	many	TRBJ2-7	CAWTLRDRGLYEQYF
TRBV5-1	-	TRBJ2-1	CASSPRDSGVDEQFF
TRBV29-1	-	TRBJ2-1	CSVAGHSGKNNEQFF